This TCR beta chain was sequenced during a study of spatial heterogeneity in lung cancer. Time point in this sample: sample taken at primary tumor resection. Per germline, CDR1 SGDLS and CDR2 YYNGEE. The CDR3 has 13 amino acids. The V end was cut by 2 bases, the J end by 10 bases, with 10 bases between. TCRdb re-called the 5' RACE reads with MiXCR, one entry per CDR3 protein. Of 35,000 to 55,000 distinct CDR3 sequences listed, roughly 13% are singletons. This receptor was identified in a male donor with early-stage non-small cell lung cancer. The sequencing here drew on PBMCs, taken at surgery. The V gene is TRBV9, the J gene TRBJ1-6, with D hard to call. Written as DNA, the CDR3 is TGTGCCAGCAGCGTTAGGGTCGGCTCACCCCTCCACTTT. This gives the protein CASSVRVGSPLHF.